The 20 T cell receptor beta chains presented below share a single source sample, sequenced in a study of T cell changes during pregnancy in multiple sclerosis. The protocol was immunoSEQ multiplex PCR, while the TCRdb copy is restricted to in-frame clones and leaves out a portion. The table includes fewer than 90,000 clones, over 85% detected once. Sample: peripheral blood, taken in the first trimester of pregnancy. Receptor source: a female donor with multiple sclerosis, enrolled in a pregnancy study.

The rearrangement links TRBV11-2 to TRBJ2-1, with 9 bases fitting TRBD1. CDR3 length: 15 amino acids. Trimming cost V 3 bases and J 5 bases; bases outside gene matches: 5. CDR1 is SGHAT and CDR2 is FQNNGV in the germline V gene. In DNA form, the CDR3 reads TGTGCCAGCAGCTTCCGGGACAGGGTAAACAATGAGCAGTTCTTC. This encodes CASSFRDRVNNEQFF.

The chain recombines TRBV28 with TRBJ2-1; TRBD2 aligns across 7 bases. The junction had 20 bases not matched to a gene; V was cut back by 5 bases and J by 4 bases. The CDR3 covers 19 residues. Germline loops: CDR1 MDHEN, CDR2 SYDVKM. DNA of the CDR3: TGTGCCAGCAGTCCCTATCGTGGGGAGGGCCCCGGCCGGTACAATGAGCAGTTCTTC. This encodes CASSPYRGEGPGRYNEQFF.

The chain is built from TRBV4-1 and TRBJ2-3; D is perhaps TRBD2 (5 bases). CDR3 size: 15 residues. The V gene lost 2 bases and the J gene lost 1 base, with 10 bases spanning the gap. Germline CDR1 MGHRA, CDR2 YSYEKL. CDR3: CASSQTRVGTDTQYF. The CDR3 DNA is TGCGCCAGCAGCCAAACTAGGGTTGGCACAGATACGCAGTATTTT.

The chain employs TRBV27 and TRBJ1-1; D call uncertain. Per the germline V gene, CDR1 is MNHEY and CDR2 is SMNVEV (reference sequence). V dropped 4 bases and J dropped 5 bases, with 11 bases sitting between them. There are 13 residues in the CDR3. Here the CDR3 reads CASSYLLRTEAFF. The CDR3 DNA follows: TGTGCCAGCAGTTACCTACTTCGGACTGAAGCTTTCTTT.

This clone was found once. The chain couples TRBV19 to TRBJ2-1; D is perhaps TRBD1 (6 bases). This CDR3 comprises 17 residues. Trimming took 6 bases from V and 0 from J, leaving 18 bases between them. Germline CDR1 is LNHDA and CDR2 is SQIVND (reference sequence). This CDR3 is CASSRGWTDISYNEQFF. The CDR3 DNA sequence: TGTGCCAGTAGCAGAGGCTGGACAGACATCTCCTACAATGAGCAGTTCTTC.

The rearrangement joins TRBV27 to TRBJ2-3; 12 nucleotides align to TRBD2. CDR1 is MNHEY and CDR2 is SMNVEV in the germline V gene (reference sequence). The junction had 6 bases not matched to a gene; V was cut back by 5 bases and J by 0 bases. The CDR3 covers 17 residues. CDR3 coding DNA: TGTGCCAGCAGTCCCCGGACTAGCGGGAATAGCACAGATACGCAGTATTTT. Its translation is CASSPRTSGNSTDTQYF.

The genes are TRBV27 and TRBJ1-5, with no clear D. V lost 2 bases and J lost 1, with 6 bases in between. This CDR3 is built from 14 residues. The V gene's germline CDR1 is MNHEY and CDR2 SMNVEV (reference sequence). This chain's CDR3 is CASSLGRSNQPQHF. For the CDR3, the DNA is TGTGCCAGCAGTTTAGGGAGAAGCAATCAGCCCCAGCATTTT.

The chain couples TRBV5-1 to TRBJ2-2; 9 nucleotides match TRBD1. This CDR3 comprises 16 residues. Trimming cost V 4 bases and J 5 bases; bases outside gene matches: 9. Germline CDR1 reads SGHRS; CDR2 reads YFSETQ. The CDR3 coding sequence is TGCGCCAGCAGCGAACCCGGGACAGGGAGTACCGGGGAGCTGTTTTTT. As protein: CASSEPGTGSTGELFF.

The chain combines TRBV7-2 with TRBJ2-3; D is unresolved. The CDR3 totals 16 residues. Germline loops: CDR1 SGHTA, CDR2 FQGNSA. V dropped 4 bases and J dropped 5 bases, with 19 bases sitting between them. DNA for the CDR3: TGTGCCAGCAGCTCCTACTCGCGGTTACGGAGAGATACGCAGTATTTT. Protein sequence: CASSSYSRLRRDTQYF. The full variable domain, in which reference TRBV7-2 and TRBJ2-3 provide the parts outside the CDR3, is GAGVSQSPSNKVTEKGKDVELRCDPISGHTALYWYRQSLGQGLEFLIYFQGNSAPDKSGLPSDRFSAERTGGSVSTLTIQRTQQEDSAVYLCASSSYSRLRRDTQYFGPGTRLTVL.

The chain joins TRBV28 to TRBJ2-1, with 9 bases fitting TRBD1. The germline CDR1 and CDR2 sequences are MDHEN and SYDVKM. With V trimmed by 7 bases and J by 4 bases, 11 bases remained unmatched. The CDR3 totals 16 residues. In DNA form, the CDR3 reads TGTGCCAGCAAGTCGGGGGACAGGGTGCCTTACAATGAGCAGTTCTTC. Protein: CASKSGDRVPYNEQFF.

This chain joins TRBV19 and TRBJ2-6, with unresolved D. V lost 5 bases and J lost 4, with 12 bases in between. The CDR3 is 15 amino acids. Germline-derived CDR1 and CDR2 are LNHDA and SQIVND (reference sequence). This CDR3 is CASSPTVFGANVLTF. The CDR3 DNA reads as TGTGCCAGTAGTCCTACAGTATTCGGGGCCAACGTCCTGACTTTC.

V and J are TRBV11-1 and TRBJ1-1, with D tentatively TRBD1 (6 bases). Germline loops: CDR1 SGHAT, CDR2 FQDESV (reference sequence). The V gene lost 5 bases and the J gene lost 4 bases, with 11 bases spanning the gap. There are 13 residues in the CDR3. The CDR3 region is CASSHGTLTEAFF. The CDR3 nucleotides are TGTGCCAGCAGCCACGGGACACTCACTGAAGCTTTCTTT.

The genes are TRBV19 and TRBJ1-5; D is uncertain. Trimming took off 3 bases at V and 7 bases at J, with 10 bases between the two ends. The CDR3 has 13 amino acids. The germline V gene has CDR1 LNHDA and CDR2 SQIVND (reference sequence). CDR3 protein: CASSIGGKQPQHF. CDR3 in DNA: TGTGCCAGTAGTATCGGAGGGAAACAGCCCCAGCATTTT.

The chain employs TRBV28 and TRBJ1-2; tentatively, D is TRBD1 (5 bases). Germline V gene data show CDR1 as MDHEN and CDR2 as SYDVKM. The CDR3 has 13 amino acids. The V end lost 3 bases, the J end lost 2 bases, and 7 bases lay between the germline ends. CDR3 nucleotide sequence: TGTGCCAGCAGTTTGGACACCAACTATGGCTACACCTTC. Its protein is CASSLDTNYGYTF.

In this sample, this clone turned up once. This chain's CDR3 is CAISRLSGRNTGELFF. In DNA, the CDR3 is TGTGCCATCAGTCGTCTTAGCGGGAGGAACACCGGGGAGCTGTTTTTT. The rearrangement joins TRBV10-3 to TRBJ2-2; 9 bases map to TRBD2. Germline values: CDR1 ENHRY, CDR2 SYGVKD. This CDR3 is built from 16 residues. The V segment lost 5 bases and the J segment 1 base; nucleotides outside the gene matches: 5.

The rearrangement uses TRBV13 and TRBJ2-3; 8 nucleotides agree with TRBD1. Germline CDR1 reads PRHDT; CDR2 reads FYEKMQ (reference sequence). The CDR3 loop spans 15 amino acids. V lost 4 bases and J lost 3; bases outside the gene matches: 6. The CDR3 DNA reads as TGTGCCAGCAGCTCCCGGACAGGGAGGACAGATACGCAGTATTTT. Translating it yields CASSSRTGRTDTQYF.

The CDR3 region has the DNA TGTGCCACCAGCATTGGACAGGCTGAAGCTTTCTTT. Its translation is CATSIGQAEAFF. This sequence joins TRBV15 and TRBJ1-1; 7 positions match TRBD1. This CDR3 contains 12 residues. Germline CDR1 is LNHNV and CDR2 is YYDKDF (reference sequence). The V gene end was trimmed by 4 bases and the J gene end by 6 bases; junction bases not matched to a gene: 2.

This clone was detected once. This chain joins TRBV6-5 and TRBJ1-2; D remains ambiguous. This CDR3 spans 12 amino acids. Germline lookup yields CDR1 MNHEY and CDR2 SVGAGI. Trimming removed 11 bases from V and 0 bases from J, with 10 bases in between. CDR3 coding DNA: TGTGCCGGTCGGTCGGCTAACTATGGCTACACCTTC. Residues: CAGRSANYGYTF.

The chain couples TRBV7-2 to TRBJ2-7; a weak D match, TRBD2 (6 bases). This CDR3 is 17 amino acids long. The germline CDR1 and CDR2 sequences are SGHTA and FQGNSA. V dropped 3 bases and J dropped 7 bases, with 25 bases sitting between them. Here the CDR3 DNA reads TGTGCCAGCAGCTTCAGAGCATCGGGACTCCCCACTACTGAGCAGTACTTC. Translated, it gives CASSFRASGLPTTEQYF.

The chain recombines TRBV2 with TRBJ2-3; weak D call: TRBD2 (7 bases). There are 16 residues in the CDR3. The germline CDR1 and CDR2 sequences are SNHLY and FYNNEI. V gave up 5 bases and J gave up 2 bases, with 17 bases separating them. The CDR3 loop is CASSRRGGGPTDTQYF. In nucleotides, the CDR3 is TGTGCCAGCAGTCGCAGGGGCGGGGGACCCACAGATACGCAGTATTTT.